This T cell receptor (beta chain) is drawn from a study of cytomegalovirus exposure and HLA in healthy donors. Findings of the study overall: There were three CMV-associated chains whose specificity for CMV antigens was confirmed in vitro. It was likely that a cluster of highly shared sequence variants was a sequencing artifact.

60 Vbeta and 13 Jbeta primers were used in PCR. Source study methods: A follow-up analysis tallied about 80 million unique TCR beta chains, roughly 11 million shared. Only in-frame clones appear in the TCRdb table, and some are missing; sequencing was by immunoSEQ multiplex PCR. D and trimming come from the DNA, and the V and J calls and clone size come from that table. The top ten clones hold around 11% of a sample with 35,000 to 55,000 clones, over 55% of them seen once. Germline assignment: CDR1 KGHSH and CDR2 LQKENI. This CDR3 contains 14 residues. Trimming removed 1 base from V and 1 base from J, with 7 bases in between. For this clone: The antigen remains undetermined.

Sequenced: PBMCs. This rearrangement joins TRBV18 to TRBJ1-1, with unresolved D. The receptor was isolated from a man aged 60-69 years in good health and CMV-seropositive. CDR3 DNA sequence: TGTGCCAGCTCACCACAATCCGGGAACACTGAAGCTTTCTTT. It yields the protein CASSPQSGNTEAFF.